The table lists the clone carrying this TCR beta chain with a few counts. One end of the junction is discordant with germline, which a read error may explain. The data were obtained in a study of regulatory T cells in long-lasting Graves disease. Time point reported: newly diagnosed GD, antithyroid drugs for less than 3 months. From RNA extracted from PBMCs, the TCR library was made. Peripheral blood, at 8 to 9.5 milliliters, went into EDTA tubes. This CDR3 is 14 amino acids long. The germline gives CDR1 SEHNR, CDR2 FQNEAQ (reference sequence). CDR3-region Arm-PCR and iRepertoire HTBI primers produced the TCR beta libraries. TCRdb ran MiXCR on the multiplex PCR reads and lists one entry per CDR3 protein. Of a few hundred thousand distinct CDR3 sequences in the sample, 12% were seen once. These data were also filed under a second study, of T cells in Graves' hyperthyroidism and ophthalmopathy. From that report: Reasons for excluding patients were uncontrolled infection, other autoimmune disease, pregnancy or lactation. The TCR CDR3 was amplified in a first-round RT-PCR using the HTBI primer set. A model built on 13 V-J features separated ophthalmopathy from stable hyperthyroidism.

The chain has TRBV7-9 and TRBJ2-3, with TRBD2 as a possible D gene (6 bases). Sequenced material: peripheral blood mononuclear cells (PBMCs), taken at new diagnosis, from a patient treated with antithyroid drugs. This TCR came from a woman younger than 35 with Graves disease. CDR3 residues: CAGGAAKIRDTQCF. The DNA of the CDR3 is TGTGCCGGAGGGGCAGCGAAAATCAGGGATACGCAGTGTTTT. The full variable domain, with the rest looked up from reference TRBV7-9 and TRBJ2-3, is DTGVSQNPRHKITKRGQNVTFRCDPISEHNRLYWYRQTLGQGPEFLTYFQNEAQLEKSRLLSDRFSAERPKGSFSTLEIQRTEQGDSAMYLCAGGAAKIRDTQCFGPGTRLTVL.